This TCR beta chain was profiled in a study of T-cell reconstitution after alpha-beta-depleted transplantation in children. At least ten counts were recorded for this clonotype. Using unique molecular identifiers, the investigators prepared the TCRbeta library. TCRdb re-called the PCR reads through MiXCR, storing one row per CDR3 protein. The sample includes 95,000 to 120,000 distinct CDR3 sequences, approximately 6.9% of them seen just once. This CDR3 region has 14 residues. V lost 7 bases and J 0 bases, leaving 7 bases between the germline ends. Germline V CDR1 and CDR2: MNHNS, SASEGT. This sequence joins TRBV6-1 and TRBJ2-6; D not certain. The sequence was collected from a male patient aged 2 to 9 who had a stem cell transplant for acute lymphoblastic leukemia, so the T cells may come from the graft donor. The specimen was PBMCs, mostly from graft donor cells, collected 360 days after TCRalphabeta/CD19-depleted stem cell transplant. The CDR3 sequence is CASTAGSGANVLTF. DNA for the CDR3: TGTGCCAGCACGGCAGGCTCTGGGGCCAACGTCCTGACTTTC.